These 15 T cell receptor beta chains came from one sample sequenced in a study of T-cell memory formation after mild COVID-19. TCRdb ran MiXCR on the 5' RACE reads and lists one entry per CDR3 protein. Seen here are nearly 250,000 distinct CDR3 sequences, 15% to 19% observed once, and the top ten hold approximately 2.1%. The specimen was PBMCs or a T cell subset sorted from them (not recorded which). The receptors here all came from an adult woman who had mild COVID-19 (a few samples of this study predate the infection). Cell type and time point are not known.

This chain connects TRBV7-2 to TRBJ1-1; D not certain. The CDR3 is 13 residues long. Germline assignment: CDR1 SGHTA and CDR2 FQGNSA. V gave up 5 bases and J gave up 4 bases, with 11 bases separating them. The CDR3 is CASSTSVGTEAFF. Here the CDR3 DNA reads TGTGCCAGCAGCACCTCGGTTGGCACTGAAGCTTTCTTT.

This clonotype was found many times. The CDR3 DNA sequence: TGTGCCAGCAGTGCCTGGACTAGCGGGCGCTACAATGAGCAGTTCTTC. Translation: CASSAWTSGRYNEQFF. This chain uses TRBV12-3 or TRBV12-4 with TRBJ2-1, with 11 bases aligning to TRBD2. The CDR3 contains 16 residues. V shed 5 bases and J 3 bases; nucleotides not matched to a gene: 6.

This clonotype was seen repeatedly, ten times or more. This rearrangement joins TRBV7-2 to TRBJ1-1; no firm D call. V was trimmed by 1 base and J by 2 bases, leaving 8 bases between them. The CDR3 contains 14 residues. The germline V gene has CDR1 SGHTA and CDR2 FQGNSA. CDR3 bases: TGTGCCAGCAGCTTAGGAGGCGTTAACACTGAAGCTTTCTTT. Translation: CASSLGGVNTEAFF.

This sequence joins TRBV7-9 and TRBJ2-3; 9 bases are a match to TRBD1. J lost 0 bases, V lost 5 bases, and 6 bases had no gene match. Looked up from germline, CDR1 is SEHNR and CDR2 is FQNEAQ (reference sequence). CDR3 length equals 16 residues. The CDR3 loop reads CASSTYRGPSTDTQYF. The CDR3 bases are TGTGCCAGCAGCACGTACAGGGGGCCTAGCACAGATACGCAGTATTTT.

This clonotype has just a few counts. In DNA form, the CDR3 reads TGTGCCAGCAGTTTCCCAAGGTACTCTGGGGCCAACGTCCTGACTTTC. Protein: CASSFPRYSGANVLTF. The V call is TRBV28, the J call TRBJ2-6; D not certain. CDR1 MDHEN and CDR2 SYDVKM come from the germline V gene. This CDR3 contains 16 residues. Trimming took off 3 bases at V and 0 bases at J, with 9 bases between the two ends.

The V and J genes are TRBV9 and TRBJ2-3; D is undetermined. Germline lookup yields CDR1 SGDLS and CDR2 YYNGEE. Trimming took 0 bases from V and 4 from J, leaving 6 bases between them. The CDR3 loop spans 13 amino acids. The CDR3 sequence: CASSVEVADTQYF. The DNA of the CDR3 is TGTGCCAGCAGCGTAGAGGTCGCAGATACGCAGTATTTT.

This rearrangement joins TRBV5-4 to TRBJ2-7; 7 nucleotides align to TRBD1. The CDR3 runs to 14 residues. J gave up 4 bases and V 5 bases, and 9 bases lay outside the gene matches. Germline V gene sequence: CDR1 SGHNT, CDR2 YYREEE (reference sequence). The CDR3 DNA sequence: TGTGCCAGCAGTTTCCCGGGACAGATATACGAGCAGTACTTC. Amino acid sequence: CASSFPGQIYEQYF.

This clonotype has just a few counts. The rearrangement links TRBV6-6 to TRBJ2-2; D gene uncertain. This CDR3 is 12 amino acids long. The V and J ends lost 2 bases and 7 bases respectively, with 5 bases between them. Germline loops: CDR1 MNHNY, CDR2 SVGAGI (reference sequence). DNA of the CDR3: TGTGCCAGCAGTTACCAGGACGGGGAGCTGTTTTTT. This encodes CASSYQDGELFF.

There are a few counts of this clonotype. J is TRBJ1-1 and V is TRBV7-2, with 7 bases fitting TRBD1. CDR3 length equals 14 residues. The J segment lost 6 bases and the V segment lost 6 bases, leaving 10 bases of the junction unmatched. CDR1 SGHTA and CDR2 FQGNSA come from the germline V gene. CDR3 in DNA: TGTGCCAGCAGGGAAACAGGGGAGTCCCCTGAAGCTTTCTTT. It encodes CASRETGESPEAFF.

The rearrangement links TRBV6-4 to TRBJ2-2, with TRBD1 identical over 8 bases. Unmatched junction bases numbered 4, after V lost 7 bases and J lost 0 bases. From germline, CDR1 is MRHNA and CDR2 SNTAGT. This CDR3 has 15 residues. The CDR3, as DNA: TGTGCCAGCAAAACGGACAGGGCGAACACCGGGGAGCTGTTTTTT. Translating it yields CASKTDRANTGELFF.

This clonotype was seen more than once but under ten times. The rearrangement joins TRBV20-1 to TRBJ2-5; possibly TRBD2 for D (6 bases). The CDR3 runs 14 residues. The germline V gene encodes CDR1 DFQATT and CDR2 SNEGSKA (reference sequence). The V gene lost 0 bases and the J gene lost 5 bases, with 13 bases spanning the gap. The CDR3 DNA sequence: TGCAGTGCTAGAGACGGGGGACCTGCCGAGACCCAGTACTTC. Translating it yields CSARDGGPAETQYF.

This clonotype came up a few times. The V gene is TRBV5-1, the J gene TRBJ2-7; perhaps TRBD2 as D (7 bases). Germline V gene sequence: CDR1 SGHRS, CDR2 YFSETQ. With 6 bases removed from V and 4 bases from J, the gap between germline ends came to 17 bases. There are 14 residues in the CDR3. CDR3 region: CASMGGTKAYEQYF. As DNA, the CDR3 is TGCGCCAGCATGGGAGGGACAAAAGCGTACGAGCAGTACTTC.

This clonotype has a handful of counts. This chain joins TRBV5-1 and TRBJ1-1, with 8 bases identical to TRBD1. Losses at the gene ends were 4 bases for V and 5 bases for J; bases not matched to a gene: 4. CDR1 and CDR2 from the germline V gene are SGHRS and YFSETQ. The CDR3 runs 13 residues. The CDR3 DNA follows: TGCGCCAGCAGCCTACGGACAGGGACTGAAGCTTTCTTT. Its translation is CASSLRTGTEAFF.

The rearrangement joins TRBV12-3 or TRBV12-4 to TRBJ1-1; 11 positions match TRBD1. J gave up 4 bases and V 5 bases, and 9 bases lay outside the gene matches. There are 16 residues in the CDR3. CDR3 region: CASSPGTGGLRTEAFF. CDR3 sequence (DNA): TGTGCCAGCAGTCCCGGGACAGGGGGTTTACGCACTGAAGCTTTCTTT.

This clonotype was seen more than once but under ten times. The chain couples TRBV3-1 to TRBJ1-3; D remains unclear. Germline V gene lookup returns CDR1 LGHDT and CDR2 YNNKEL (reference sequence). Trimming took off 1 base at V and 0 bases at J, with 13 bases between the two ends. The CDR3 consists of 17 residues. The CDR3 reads CASSQVGGSLSGNTIYF. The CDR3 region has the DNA TGTGCCAGCAGCCAAGTCGGCGGTTCCCTCTCTGGAAACACCATATATTTT.